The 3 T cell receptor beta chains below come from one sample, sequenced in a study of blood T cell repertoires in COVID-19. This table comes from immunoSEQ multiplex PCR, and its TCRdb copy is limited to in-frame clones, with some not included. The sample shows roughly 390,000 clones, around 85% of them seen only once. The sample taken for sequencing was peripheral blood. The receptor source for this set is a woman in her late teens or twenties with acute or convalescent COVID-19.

The chain's CDR3 is CASSLARGSEQFF. The CDR3 bases are TGTGCCAGCAGCTTAGCCAGGGGGAGTGAGCAGTTCTTC. The chain uses TRBV7-9 and TRBJ2-1; 7 nucleotides agree with TRBD1. Unmatched junction bases numbered 2, after V lost 0 bases and J lost 9 bases. CDR1 and CDR2 from the germline V gene are SEHNR and FQNEAQ (reference sequence). This CDR3 spans 13 amino acids.

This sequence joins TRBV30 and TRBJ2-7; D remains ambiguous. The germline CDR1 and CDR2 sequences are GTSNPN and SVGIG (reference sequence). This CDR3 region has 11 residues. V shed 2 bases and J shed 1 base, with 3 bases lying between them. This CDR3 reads CAWSTSYEQYF. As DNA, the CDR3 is TGTGCCTGGAGTACTTCCTACGAGCAGTACTTC.

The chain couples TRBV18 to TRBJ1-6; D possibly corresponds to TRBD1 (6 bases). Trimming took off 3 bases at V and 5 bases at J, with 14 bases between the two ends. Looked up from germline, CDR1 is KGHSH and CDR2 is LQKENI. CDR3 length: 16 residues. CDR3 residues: CASSPSWAGDNSPLHF. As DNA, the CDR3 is TGTGCCAGCTCACCCAGTTGGGCAGGGGATAATTCACCCCTCCACTTT.